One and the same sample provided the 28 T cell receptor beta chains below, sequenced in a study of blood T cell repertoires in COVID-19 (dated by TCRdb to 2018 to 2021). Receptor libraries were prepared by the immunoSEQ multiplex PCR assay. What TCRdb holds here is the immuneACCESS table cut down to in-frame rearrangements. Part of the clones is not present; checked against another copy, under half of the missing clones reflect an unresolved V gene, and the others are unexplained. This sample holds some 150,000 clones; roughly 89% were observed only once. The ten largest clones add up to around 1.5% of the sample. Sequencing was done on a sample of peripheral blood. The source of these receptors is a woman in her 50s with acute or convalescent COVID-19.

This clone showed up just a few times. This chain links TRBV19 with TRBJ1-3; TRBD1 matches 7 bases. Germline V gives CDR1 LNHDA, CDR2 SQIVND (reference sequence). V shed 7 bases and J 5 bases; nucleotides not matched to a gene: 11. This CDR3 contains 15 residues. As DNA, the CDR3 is TGTGCCAGTACACGACAGGGAGGTAGTAGAAACACCATATATTTT. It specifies CASTRQGGSRNTIYF.

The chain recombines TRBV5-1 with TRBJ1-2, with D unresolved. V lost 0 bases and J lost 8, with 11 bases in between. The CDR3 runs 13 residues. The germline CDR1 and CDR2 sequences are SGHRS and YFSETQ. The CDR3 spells CASSLDAGDGYTF. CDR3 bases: TGCGCCAGCAGCTTGGACGCGGGAGACGGCTACACCTTC.

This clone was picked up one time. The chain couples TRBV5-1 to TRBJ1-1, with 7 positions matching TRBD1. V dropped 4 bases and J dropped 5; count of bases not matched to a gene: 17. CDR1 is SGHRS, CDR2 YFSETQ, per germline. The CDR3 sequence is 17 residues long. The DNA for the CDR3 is TGCGCCAGCAGCCTACAGGGGATTGGGAGTTATGGAACTGAAGCTTTCTTT. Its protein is CASSLQGIGSYGTEAFF.

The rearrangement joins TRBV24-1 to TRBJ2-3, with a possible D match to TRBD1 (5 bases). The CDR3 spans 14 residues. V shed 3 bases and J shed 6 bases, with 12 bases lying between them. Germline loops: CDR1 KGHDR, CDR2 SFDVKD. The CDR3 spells CATSDTGSGDTQYF. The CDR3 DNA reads TGTGCCACCAGTGATACTGGATCAGGGGATACGCAGTATTTT.

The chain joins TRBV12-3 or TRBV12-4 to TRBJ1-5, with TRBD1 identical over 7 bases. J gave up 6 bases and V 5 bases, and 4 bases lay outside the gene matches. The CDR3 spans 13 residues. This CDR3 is CASSRQGSQPQHF. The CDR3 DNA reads TGTGCCAGCAGTAGACAGGGCAGTCAGCCCCAGCATTTT.

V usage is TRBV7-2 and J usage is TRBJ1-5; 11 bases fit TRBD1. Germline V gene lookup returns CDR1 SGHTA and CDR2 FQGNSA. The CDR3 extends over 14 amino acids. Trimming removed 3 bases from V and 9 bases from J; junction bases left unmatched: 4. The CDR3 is CASSFRTGGSPQHF. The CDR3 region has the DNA TGTGCCAGCAGCTTTAGGACAGGGGGCTCGCCCCAGCATTTT.

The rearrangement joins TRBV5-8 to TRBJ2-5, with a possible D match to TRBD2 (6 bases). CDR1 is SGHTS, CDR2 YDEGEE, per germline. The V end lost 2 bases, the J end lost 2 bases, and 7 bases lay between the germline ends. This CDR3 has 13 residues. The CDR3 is CASSFGGQETQYF. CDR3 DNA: TGTGCCAGCAGCTTCGGGGGACAAGAGACCCAGTACTTC. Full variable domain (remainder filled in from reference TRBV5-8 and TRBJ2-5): EAGVTQSPTHLIKTRGQQATLRCSPISGHTSVYWYQQALGLGLQFLLWYDEGEERNRGNFPPRFSGRQFPNYSSELNVNALELEDSALYLCASSFGGQETQYFGPGTRLLVL.

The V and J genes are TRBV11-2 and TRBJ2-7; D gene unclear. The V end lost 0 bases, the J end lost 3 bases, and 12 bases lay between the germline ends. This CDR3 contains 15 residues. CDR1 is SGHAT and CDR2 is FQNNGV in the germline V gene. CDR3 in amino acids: CASSLDISDIYEQYF. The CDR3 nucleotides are TGTGCCAGCAGCTTAGATATCTCAGACATCTACGAGCAGTACTTC.

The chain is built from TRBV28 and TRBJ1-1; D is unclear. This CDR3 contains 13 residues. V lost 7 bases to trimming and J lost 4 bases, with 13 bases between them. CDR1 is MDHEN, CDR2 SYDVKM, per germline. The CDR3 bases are TGTGCCAGCACCCACAGTGGTGGCACTGAAGCTTTCTTT. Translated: CASTHSGGTEAFF.

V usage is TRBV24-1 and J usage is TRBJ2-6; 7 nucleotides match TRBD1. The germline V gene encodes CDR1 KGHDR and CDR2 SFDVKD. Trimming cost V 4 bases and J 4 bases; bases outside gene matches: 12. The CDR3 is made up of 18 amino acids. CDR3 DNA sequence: TGTGCCACCAGTGAAAACCCCGGACAGGCGCAAGGGGCCAACGTCCTGACTTTC. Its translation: CATSENPGQAQGANVLTF.

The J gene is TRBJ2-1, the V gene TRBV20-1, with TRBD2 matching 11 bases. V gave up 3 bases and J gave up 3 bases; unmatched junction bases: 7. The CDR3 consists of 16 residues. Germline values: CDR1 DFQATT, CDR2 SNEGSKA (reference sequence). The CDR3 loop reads CSASRPSGGNYNEQFF. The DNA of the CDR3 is TGCAGTGCTAGTAGACCTAGCGGGGGGAACTACAATGAGCAGTTCTTC.

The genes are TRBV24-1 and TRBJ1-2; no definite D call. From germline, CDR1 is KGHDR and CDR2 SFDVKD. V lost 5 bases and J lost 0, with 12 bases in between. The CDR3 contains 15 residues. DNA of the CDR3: TGTGCCACCAGTGGTGGGGAGAGCGCTAACTATGGCTACACCTTC. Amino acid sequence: CATSGGESANYGYTF.

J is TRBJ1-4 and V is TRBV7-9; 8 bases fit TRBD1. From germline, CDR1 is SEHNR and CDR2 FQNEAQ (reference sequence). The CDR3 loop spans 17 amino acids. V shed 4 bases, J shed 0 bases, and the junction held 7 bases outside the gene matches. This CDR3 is CASSSGQAEATNEKLFF. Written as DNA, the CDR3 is TGTGCCAGCAGCTCGGGACAGGCGGAGGCAACTAATGAAAAACTGTTTTTT.

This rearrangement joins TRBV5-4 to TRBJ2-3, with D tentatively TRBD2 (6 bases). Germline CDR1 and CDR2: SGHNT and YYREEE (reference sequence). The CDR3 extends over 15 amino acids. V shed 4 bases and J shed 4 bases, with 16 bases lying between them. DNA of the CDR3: TGTGCCAGCAGCCCCGCGGGCGGGAACCCAGATACGCAGTATTTT. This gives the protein CASSPAGGNPDTQYF.

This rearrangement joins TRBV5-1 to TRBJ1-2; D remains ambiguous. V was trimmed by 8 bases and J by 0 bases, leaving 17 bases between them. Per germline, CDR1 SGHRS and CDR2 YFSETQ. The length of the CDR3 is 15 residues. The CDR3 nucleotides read TGCGCCAGTAAGCAGGAAGCAAGCTCTAACTATGGCTACACCTTC. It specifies CASKQEASSNYGYTF.

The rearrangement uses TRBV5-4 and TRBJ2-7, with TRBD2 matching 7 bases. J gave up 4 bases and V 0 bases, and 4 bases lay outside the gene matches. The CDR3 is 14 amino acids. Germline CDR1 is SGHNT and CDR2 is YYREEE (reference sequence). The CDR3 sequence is CASSLERGKYEQYF. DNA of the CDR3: TGTGCCAGCAGCTTGGAGCGGGGAAAATACGAGCAGTACTTC.

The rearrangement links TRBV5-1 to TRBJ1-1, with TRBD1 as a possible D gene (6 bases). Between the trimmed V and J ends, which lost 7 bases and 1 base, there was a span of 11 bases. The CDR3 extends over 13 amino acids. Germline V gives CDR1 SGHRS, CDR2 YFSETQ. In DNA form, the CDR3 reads TGCGCCAGCCTGGGACAACAGAACACTGAAGCTTTCTTT. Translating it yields CASLGQQNTEAFF.

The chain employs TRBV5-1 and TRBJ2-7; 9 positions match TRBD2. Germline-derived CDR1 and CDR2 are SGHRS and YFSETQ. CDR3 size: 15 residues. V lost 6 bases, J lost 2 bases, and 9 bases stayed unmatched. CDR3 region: CASTLAGSQAYEQYF. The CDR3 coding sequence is TGCGCCAGCACCCTAGCGGGAAGTCAAGCCTACGAGCAGTACTTC.

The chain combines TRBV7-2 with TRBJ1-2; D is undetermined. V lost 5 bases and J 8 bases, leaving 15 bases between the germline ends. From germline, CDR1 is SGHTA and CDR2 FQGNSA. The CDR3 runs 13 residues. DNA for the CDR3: TGTGCCAGCAGCCCGGTGATTTCGGGAGGCTACACCTTC. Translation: CASSPVISGGYTF.

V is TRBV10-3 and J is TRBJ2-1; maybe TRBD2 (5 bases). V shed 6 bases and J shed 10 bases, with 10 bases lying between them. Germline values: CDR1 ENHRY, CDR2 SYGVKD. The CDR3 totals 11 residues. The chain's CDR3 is CAIRDSLEQFF. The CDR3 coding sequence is TGTGCCATCAGGGACTCCCTGGAGCAGTTCTTC.

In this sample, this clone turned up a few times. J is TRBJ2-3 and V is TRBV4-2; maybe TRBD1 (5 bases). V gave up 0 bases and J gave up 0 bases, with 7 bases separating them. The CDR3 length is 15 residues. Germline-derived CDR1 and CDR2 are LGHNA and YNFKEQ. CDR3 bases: TGTGCCAGCAGCCAAGAGACAGATAGCACAGATACGCAGTATTTT. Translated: CASSQETDSTDTQYF.

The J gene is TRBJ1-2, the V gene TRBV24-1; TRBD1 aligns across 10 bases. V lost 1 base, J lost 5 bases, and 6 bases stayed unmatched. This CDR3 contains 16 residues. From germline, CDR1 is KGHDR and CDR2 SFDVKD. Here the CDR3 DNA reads TGTGCCACCAGTGATTTCAAGGGACAGGGGAGGTATGGCTACACCTTC. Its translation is CATSDFKGQGRYGYTF.

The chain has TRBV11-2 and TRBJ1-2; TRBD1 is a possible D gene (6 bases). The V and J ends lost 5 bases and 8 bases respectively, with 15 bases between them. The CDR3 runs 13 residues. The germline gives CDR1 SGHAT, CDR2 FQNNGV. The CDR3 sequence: CASSLGAGEGYTF. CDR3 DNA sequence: TGTGCCAGCAGCCTAGGAGCAGGGGAAGGCTACACCTTC.

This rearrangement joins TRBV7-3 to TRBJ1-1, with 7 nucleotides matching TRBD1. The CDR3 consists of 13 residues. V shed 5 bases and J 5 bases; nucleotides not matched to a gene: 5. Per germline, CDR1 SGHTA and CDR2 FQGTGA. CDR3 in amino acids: CASSQDRWTEAFF. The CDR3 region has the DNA TGTGCCAGCAGCCAGGACAGGTGGACTGAAGCTTTCTTT.

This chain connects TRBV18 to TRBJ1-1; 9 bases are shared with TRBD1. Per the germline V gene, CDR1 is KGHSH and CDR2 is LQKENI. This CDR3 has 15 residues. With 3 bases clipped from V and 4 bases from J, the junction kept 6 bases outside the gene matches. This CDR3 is CASSPTGGRSTEAFF. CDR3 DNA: TGTGCCAGCTCACCGACAGGGGGACGGTCCACTGAAGCTTTCTTT. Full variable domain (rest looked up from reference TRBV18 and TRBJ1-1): NAGVMQNPRHLVRRRGQEARLRCSPMKGHSHVYWYRQLPEEGLKFMVYLQKENIIDESGMPKERFSAEFPKEGPSILRIQQVVRGDSAAYFCASSPTGGRSTEAFFGQGTRLTVV.

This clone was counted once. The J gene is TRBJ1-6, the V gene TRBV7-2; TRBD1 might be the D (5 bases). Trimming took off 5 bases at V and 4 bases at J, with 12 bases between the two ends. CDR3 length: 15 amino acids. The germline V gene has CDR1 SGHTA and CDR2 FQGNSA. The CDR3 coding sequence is TGTGCCAGCAGCCCCGCGACAGCTTATAATTCACCCCTCCACTTT. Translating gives CASSPATAYNSPLHF.

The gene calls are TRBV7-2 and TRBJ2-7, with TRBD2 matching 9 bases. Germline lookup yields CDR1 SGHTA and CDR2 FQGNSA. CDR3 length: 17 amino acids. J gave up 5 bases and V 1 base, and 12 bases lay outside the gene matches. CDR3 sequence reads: CASSLVSGGTRPHEQYF. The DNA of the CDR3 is TGTGCCAGCAGCTTAGTGAGCGGGGGGACAAGGCCTCACGAGCAGTACTTC. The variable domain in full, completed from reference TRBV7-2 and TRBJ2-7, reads GAGVSQSPSNKVTEKGKDVELRCDPISGHTALYWYRQSLGQGLEFLIYFQGNSAPDKSGLPSDRFSAERTGGSVSTLTIQRTQQEDSAVYLCASSLVSGGTRPHEQYFGPGTRLTVT.

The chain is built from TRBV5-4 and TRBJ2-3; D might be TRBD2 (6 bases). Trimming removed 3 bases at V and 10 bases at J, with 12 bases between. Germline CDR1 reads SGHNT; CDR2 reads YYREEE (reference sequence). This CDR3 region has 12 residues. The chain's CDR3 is CASSSGLPSQYF. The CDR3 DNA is TGTGCCAGCAGCTCGGGACTTCCGTCGCAGTATTTT.